This passage covers 7 T cell receptor beta chains from one sample sequenced in a study of blood T cell repertoires in COVID-19. The data were produced by immunoSEQ multiplex PCR, yet TCRdb's version contains in-frame clones alone and is incomplete. Among around 130,000 clones listed, over 85% were seen once. Sequencing input: peripheral blood. Every receptor here comes from a man aged 55 to 70 with COVID-19, enrolled during active disease.

This chain connects TRBV19 to TRBJ2-3; TRBD2 might be the D (6 bases). The CDR3 is 15 residues long. V dropped 7 bases and J dropped 3 bases, with 17 bases sitting between them. Looked up from germline, CDR1 is LNHDA and CDR2 is SQIVND (reference sequence). The chain's CDR3 is CASTPQGAGTDTQYF. CDR3 DNA: TGTGCCAGTACCCCCCAGGGCGCGGGGACAGATACGCAGTATTTT.

The V gene is TRBV5-4, the J gene TRBJ2-2; 12 bases map to TRBD2. Germline trimming cut 4 bases from V and 6 bases from J; bases unmatched to any gene: 7. CDR3 size: 16 residues. Germline V gene data show CDR1 as SGHNT and CDR2 as YYREEE (reference sequence). For the CDR3, the DNA is TGTGCCAGCAGCCTGATGACTAGCGGGAGATCCGGGGAGCTGTTTTTT. This gives the protein CASSLMTSGRSGELFF.

This clone has a single count. The chain has TRBV6-5 and TRBJ1-4; 7 nucleotides agree with TRBD1. V shed 4 bases and J 7 bases; nucleotides not matched to a gene: 6. Per the germline V gene, CDR1 is MNHEY and CDR2 is SVGAGI. CDR3 length: 14 amino acids. CDR3 in DNA: TGTGCCAGCAGTTCAGGGGGTTGGGGTGAAAAACTGTTTTTT. It translates to CASSSGGWGEKLFF.

V is TRBV19 and J is TRBJ1-3; no definite D call. CDR1 and CDR2 (germline): LNHDA, SQIVND (reference sequence). V lost 5 bases and J lost 0, with 14 bases in between. The CDR3 sequence is 16 residues long. In DNA, the CDR3 is TGTGCCAGTAGTCTAGGAAGCGCTTTCTCTGGAAACACCATATATTTT. This encodes CASSLGSAFSGNTIYF.

The V and J genes are TRBV19 and TRBJ2-2, with 7 bases identical to TRBD2. V trimming: 0 bases; J trimming: 5 bases; junction bases outside the gene matches: 9. The CDR3 loop spans 17 amino acids. The germline CDR1 and CDR2 sequences are LNHDA and SQIVND (reference sequence). This CDR3 is CASSIEGGSSWTGELFF. DNA of the CDR3: TGTGCCAGTAGTATAGAGGGCGGGAGCAGTTGGACCGGGGAGCTGTTTTTT.

V usage is TRBV2 and J usage is TRBJ2-3, with a tentative D call TRBD2 (5 bases). Germline V gene lookup returns CDR1 SNHLY and CDR2 FYNNEI. The CDR3 is 15 residues long. V was cut by 5 bases and J by 2 bases, with 14 bases left in between. The CDR3 is CASSLQRTYTDTQYF. The CDR3 DNA reads as TGTGCCAGCAGTCTGCAGCGGACTTACACAGATACGCAGTATTTT.

The chain recombines TRBV19 with TRBJ1-2; TRBD1 matches 9 bases. V shed 3 bases and J 8 bases; nucleotides not matched to a gene: 13. The CDR3 is 16 amino acids. The germline V gene has CDR1 LNHDA and CDR2 SQIVND (reference sequence). The CDR3 is CASSIPTGGAYGGYTF. In DNA, the CDR3 is TGTGCCAGTAGTATCCCCACAGGGGGCGCCTATGGAGGCTACACCTTC.